A single sample gave rise to the 14 T cell receptor beta chains below, sequenced in a study of blood T cell repertoires in COVID-19. Libraries were prepared by immunoSEQ multiplex PCR; TCRdb keeps only in-frame clonotypes and omits some of them. The sample yields 82,000 or so clones, approximately 90% seen once. Sequenced input: PBMCs or T cells enriched from blood (not recorded which). The receptors here all came from a woman in her fifties or sixties with acute COVID-19.

The chain employs TRBV6-2 or TRBV6-3 and TRBJ2-1; 15 bases match TRBD2. Germline V lookup: CDR1 MNHEY, CDR2 SVGEGT. This CDR3 spans 17 amino acids. Unmatched junction bases numbered 7, after V lost 6 bases and J lost 4 bases. Written as DNA, the CDR3 is TGTGCCAGCAGCTCCGGGACTAGCGGGAGGCGGTACAATGAGCAGTTCTTC. This sequence encodes CASSSGTSGRRYNEQFF.

This rearrangement joins TRBV6-2 or TRBV6-3 to TRBJ2-6; no clear D gene. This CDR3 has 12 amino acids. From germline, CDR1 is MNHEY and CDR2 SVGEGT. The V end lost 5 bases, the J end lost 4 bases, and 3 bases lay between the germline ends. CDR3 amino acids: CASSPGANVLTF. Written as DNA, the CDR3 is TGTGCCAGCAGTCCGGGGGCCAACGTCCTGACTTTC.

CDR3 DNA sequence: TGCGCCAGCAGTGAGACGACAGGGCACGAGACCCAGTACTTC. Translation gives CASSETTGHETQYF. The chain is built from TRBV10-1 and TRBJ2-5; 7 bases map to TRBD1. CDR1 WNHNN and CDR2 SYGVQD come from the germline V gene (reference sequence). V dropped 2 bases and J dropped 5; count of bases not matched to a gene: 5. The CDR3 loop spans 14 amino acids.

The chain uses TRBV10-3 and TRBJ1-1; possibly TRBD1 for D (5 bases). V gave up 10 bases and J gave up 3 bases, with 24 bases separating them. This CDR3 is 16 amino acids long. The germline gives CDR1 ENHRY, CDR2 SYGVKD. The CDR3 sequence: CATRPRGIQGDTEAFF. CDR3 sequence (DNA): TGTGCCACTAGGCCAAGAGGTATCCAGGGCGACACTGAAGCTTTCTTT.

The chain employs TRBV4-2 and TRBJ2-7; tentative D call: TRBD1 (6 bases). This CDR3 is 17 amino acids long. CDR1 is LGHNA, CDR2 YNFKEQ, per germline. Trimming took 3 bases from V and 2 from J, leaving 20 bases between them. The CDR3 region is CASSHPLSGTTAYEQYF. DNA for the CDR3: TGTGCCAGCAGCCACCCCCTCTCCGGGACAACTGCCTACGAGCAGTACTTC.

The rearrangement joins TRBV7-6 to TRBJ2-2, with TRBD2 matching 10 bases. Germline CDR1 is SGHVS and CDR2 is FNYEAQ. The CDR3 consists of 16 residues. Losses at the gene ends were 5 bases for V and 5 bases for J; bases not matched to a gene: 8. The CDR3 region is CASSPSSGSLTGELFF. DNA for the CDR3: TGTGCCAGCAGCCCCTCTAGCGGGAGTTTAACCGGGGAGCTGTTTTTT. Filled out from reference TRBV7-6 and TRBJ2-2, the complete variable domain reads GAGVSQSPRYKVTKRGQDVALRCDPISGHVSLYWYRQALGQGPEFLTYFNYEAQQDKSGLPNDRFSAERPEGSISTLTIQRTEQRDSAMYRCASSPSSGSLTGELFFGEGSRLTVL.

This clone occurred a few times. The chain joins TRBV11-3 to TRBJ2-3, with 12 nucleotides matching TRBD2. CDR1 and CDR2 (germline): SGHNT, YENEEA. V shed 5 bases, J shed 1 base, and the junction held 4 bases outside the gene matches. The CDR3 runs to 16 residues. The CDR3, as DNA: TGTGCCAGCAGCCGAAGACTAGCGGGAGGCACAGATACGCAGTATTTT. Translation: CASSRRLAGGTDTQYF.

The genes are TRBV19 and TRBJ1-4; no clear D. Germline V gene data show CDR1 as LNHDA and CDR2 as SQIVND (reference sequence). The CDR3 has 15 amino acids. The ends were cut back, 5 bases at V and 6 bases at J, with 16 bases in the middle. The CDR3 here is CASSSGQNPDEKLFF. The DNA of the CDR3 is TGTGCCAGTAGTTCTGGGCAGAACCCGGATGAAAAACTGTTTTTT.

This clone was observed a single time. The chain joins TRBV11-3 to TRBJ2-2; D is unclear. Between the trimmed V and J ends, which lost 5 bases and 6 bases, there was a span of 10 bases. CDR3 length equals 13 residues. Per germline, CDR1 SGHNT and CDR2 YENEEA. CDR3 DNA: TGTGCCAGCAGCCCCGTTAGTCCCGGGGAGCTGTTTTTT. It translates to CASSPVSPGELFF.

The rearrangement joins TRBV9 to TRBJ1-6, with 10 nucleotides matching TRBD1. The CDR3 length is 16 residues. CDR1 is SGDLS, CDR2 YYNGEE, per germline. The ends lost 0 bases at V and 5 bases at J; junction bases unmatched: 2. In DNA, the CDR3 is TGTGCCAGCAGCGTAGGGACAGGGGGGGATAATTCACCCCTCCACTTT. Its translation is CASSVGTGGDNSPLHF. The full variable domain, in which reference TRBV9 and TRBJ1-6 provide the parts outside the CDR3, is DSGVTQTPKHLITATGQRVTLRCSPRSGDLSVYWYQQSLDQGLQFLIQYYNGEERAKGNILERFSAQQFPDLHSELNLSSLELGDSALYFCASSVGTGGDNSPLHFGNGTRLTVT.

This chain joins TRBV5-5 and TRBJ2-5, with 8 bases lining up with TRBD1. The CDR3 length is 16 residues. V lost 4 bases and J lost 4; bases outside the gene matches: 12. Germline V gives CDR1 SGHKS, CDR2 YYEKEE (reference sequence). The CDR3 protein is CASSIRTGISRETQYF. CDR3 DNA sequence: TGTGCCAGCAGCATAAGGACAGGGATAAGCAGAGAGACCCAGTACTTC.

This chain connects TRBV10-3 to TRBJ1-3; D uncertain. The CDR3 is 14 amino acids. V lost 2 bases to trimming and J lost 1 base, with 6 bases between them. Per the germline V gene, CDR1 is ENHRY and CDR2 is SYGVKD. The CDR3 DNA reads TGTGCCATCAGTGAGCCGACATCTGGAAACACCATATATTTT. Residues: CAISEPTSGNTIYF.

This sequence joins TRBV4-3 and TRBJ1-2; perhaps TRBD1 as D (6 bases). Germline CDR1 reads LGHNA; CDR2 reads YSLEER. V lost 5 bases, J lost 8 bases, and 21 bases lay in between. There are 15 residues in the CDR3. CDR3 protein: CASSSQSHRDDGYTF. For the CDR3, the DNA is TGCGCCAGCAGCAGTCAGTCTCACAGGGACGACGGCTACACCTTC.

The rearrangement uses TRBV11-3 and TRBJ2-2; maybe TRBD1 (6 bases). There are 15 residues in the CDR3. The germline V gene encodes CDR1 SGHNT and CDR2 YENEEA. The V end lost 5 bases, the J end lost 2 bases, and 12 bases lay between the germline ends. DNA of the CDR3: TGTGCCAGCAGCCTAATACAGGGAAACACCGGGGAGCTGTTTTTT. It specifies CASSLIQGNTGELFF.